These 14 T cell receptor beta chains share one sample of origin, sequenced in a study of cytomegalovirus exposure and HLA in healthy donors. Primers included in the PCR were 60 Vbeta and 13 Jbeta primers. Some clones are missing from TCRdb's copy, which holds only in-frame ones; the method was immunoSEQ multiplex PCR. The sample records 85,000 to 100,000 clones, over 65% being singletons. The sample was PBMCs. The origin of the receptors is a man aged 35 to 55 in good health and CMV-seronegative.

V is TRBV5-1 and J is TRBJ2-7; tentatively, D is TRBD1 (6 bases). Germline CDR1 and CDR2: SGHRS and YFSETQ. The CDR3 contains 14 residues. V was pared by 3 bases and J by 8 bases, with 18 bases between. The CDR3 DNA is TGCGCCAGCAGCTCAAGTTCGGGAACAGGGAAGCAGTACTTC. Its translation is CASSSSSGTGKQYF.

This clone was seen only a few times. The chain has TRBV5-1 and TRBJ2-5, with TRBD2 as a possible D gene (6 bases). This CDR3 region has 12 residues. Trimming took off 4 bases at V and 5 bases at J, with 9 bases between the two ends. CDR1 is SGHRS, CDR2 YFSETQ, per germline. CDR3 coding DNA: TGCGCCAGCAGCAAGGAGGGGGAGACCCAGTACTTC. It translates to CASSKEGETQYF. The full variable domain, rest sourced from reference TRBV5-1 and TRBJ2-5, is KAGVTQTPRYLIKTRGQQVTLSCSPISGHRSVSWYQQTPGQGLQFLFEYFSETQRNKGNFPGRFSGRQFSNSRSEMNVSTLELGDSALYLCASSKEGETQYFGPGTRLLVL.

This chain connects TRBV11-3 to TRBJ2-1, with D possibly being TRBD1 (5 bases). V was cut by 0 bases and J by 7 bases, with 10 bases left in between. Germline V gene sequence: CDR1 SGHNT, CDR2 YENEEA. CDR3 size: 14 residues. The CDR3 here is CASSLDGDSNEQFF. CDR3 nucleotide sequence: TGTGCCAGCAGCTTAGATGGAGACAGTAATGAGCAGTTCTTC.

This rearrangement joins TRBV19 to TRBJ2-3; TRBD2 matches at 11 bases. The CDR3 extends over 14 amino acids. Germline-derived CDR1 and CDR2 are LNHDA and SQIVND (reference sequence). With V trimmed by 10 bases and J by 5 bases, 8 bases remained unmatched. CDR3 sequence reads: CATRLAGSGDTQYF. The CDR3 nucleotides are TGTGCCACCAGACTAGCGGGATCGGGAGATACGCAGTATTTT.

The V and J genes are TRBV11-2 and TRBJ2-3; tentatively, D is TRBD1 (5 bases). Looked up from germline, CDR1 is SGHAT and CDR2 is FQNNGV. V was pared by 3 bases and J by 2 bases, with 9 bases between. The CDR3 is 14 amino acids. The CDR3 is CASSLGRDTDTQYF. The CDR3 region has the DNA TGTGCCAGCAGCTTGGGCAGGGACACAGATACGCAGTATTTT. Together with reference TRBV11-2 and TRBJ2-3, the CDR3 gives the full variable domain: EAGVAQSPRYKIIEKRQSVAFWCNPISGHATLYWYQQILGQGPKLLIQFQNNGVVDDSQLPKDRFSAERLKGVDSTLKIQPAKLEDSAVYLCASSLGRDTDTQYFGPGTRLTVL.

The chain carries TRBV5-1 and TRBJ2-3, with D maybe TRBD2 (7 bases). CDR3 length: 15 amino acids. V shed 4 bases and J shed 1 base, with 13 bases lying between them. Germline assignment: CDR1 SGHRS and CDR2 YFSETQ. CDR3 bases: TGCGCCAGCAGCCTAGGGGGGGTTGGCACAGATACGCAGTATTTT. Its translation is CASSLGGVGTDTQYF. Full variable domain (outside the CDR3, taken from reference TRBV5-1 and TRBJ2-3): KAGVTQTPRYLIKTRGQQVTLSCSPISGHRSVSWYQQTPGQGLQFLFEYFSETQRNKGNFPGRFSGRQFSNSRSEMNVSTLELGDSALYLCASSLGGVGTDTQYFGPGTRLTVL.

This chain links TRBV9 with TRBJ2-1; tentatively, D is TRBD1 (5 bases). This CDR3 comprises 17 residues. V dropped 0 bases and J dropped 0 bases, with 13 bases sitting between them. Germline V gene lookup returns CDR1 SGDLS and CDR2 YYNGEE. The CDR3 protein is CASSVEGVASSYNEQFF. CDR3 DNA sequence: TGTGCCAGCAGCGTAGAAGGGGTCGCGAGCTCCTACAATGAGCAGTTCTTC.

CDR3 sequence (DNA): TGCAGCGGATCCGGACTAGCGGGGATTGCCGGAAGCTACAATGAGCAGTTCTTC. Amino acid sequence: CSGSGLAGIAGSYNEQFF. The rearrangement uses TRBV29-1 and TRBJ2-1; 12 positions agree with TRBD2. Germline V CDR1 and CDR2: SQVTM, ANQGSEA. V gave up 7 bases and J gave up 3 bases; unmatched junction bases: 16. The CDR3 runs 18 residues.

This clone has a handful of counts. The V and J genes are TRBV27 and TRBJ1-5; 9 positions match TRBD1. The germline CDR1 and CDR2 sequences are MNHEY and SMNVEV (reference sequence). V lost 3 bases and J lost 7; bases outside the gene matches: 7. CDR3 length: 15 residues. CDR3 in amino acids: CASSLAQGAGQPQHF. In DNA form, the CDR3 reads TGTGCCAGCAGTTTGGCACAGGGGGCAGGGCAGCCCCAGCATTTT.

This chain connects TRBV7-2 to TRBJ2-5; D may be TRBD2 (5 bases). V was clipped by 1 base and J by 4 bases, with 13 bases between them. The CDR3 contains 15 residues. Germline CDR1 reads SGHTA; CDR2 reads FQGNSA. The CDR3 DNA reads as TGTGCCAGCAGCTTAGGCTCCCAAGGGAGAGAGACCCAGTACTTC. Encoded protein: CASSLGSQGRETQYF.

This clone was detected once. The chain recombines TRBV6-1 with TRBJ2-5; 12 bases map to TRBD2. V dropped 6 bases and J dropped 2; count of bases not matched to a gene: 1. Germline V gives CDR1 MNHNS, CDR2 SASEGT. CDR3 size: 14 residues. The CDR3 reads CASSLAGGQETQYF. Here the CDR3 DNA reads TGTGCCAGCAGCCTAGCGGGGGGGCAAGAGACCCAGTACTTC.

The chain joins TRBV5-4 to TRBJ1-6; D perhaps matches TRBD1 (6 bases). Germline assignment: CDR1 SGHNT and CDR2 YYREEE (reference sequence). This CDR3 has 17 residues. V lost 2 bases to trimming and J lost 5 bases, with 17 bases between them. The CDR3 sequence: CASSFDPRGANNSPLHF. CDR3 bases: TGTGCCAGCAGCTTTGATCCCAGGGGAGCGAATAATTCACCCCTCCACTTT.

The chain links TRBV25-1 to TRBJ2-5; D is perhaps TRBD1 (5 bases). The CDR3 totals 14 residues. The V gene lost 1 base and the J gene lost 5 bases, with 11 bases spanning the gap. Germline lookup yields CDR1 MGHDK and CDR2 SYGVNS. The CDR3 nucleotides read TGTGCCAGCAGTGAATCCAGGGTTTTGGAGACCCAGTACTTC. Encoded protein: CASSESRVLETQYF.

This chain joins TRBV29-1 and TRBJ1-2, with D possibly being TRBD1 (5 bases). Per germline, CDR1 SQVTM and CDR2 ANQGSEA. This CDR3 comprises 13 residues. V was cut by 3 bases and J by 2 bases, with 10 bases left in between. The CDR3 reads CSVDPGLNYGYTF. In DNA, the CDR3 is TGCAGCGTTGACCCAGGGTTAAACTATGGCTACACCTTC.